This TCR beta chain was identified in a study of glioma-infiltrating T cells. Study results and caveats: CDR3 overlap between tissue and blood was very small. Non-neoplastic patients had below-expected tissue-blood divergence, while all gliomas exceeded expectation.

As concerns this clonotype: Its antigen remains unknown.

Using RNA template, CDR3s of TCR alpha and beta were amplified with iRepertoire arm-PCR. For one-step reverse transcription and amplification, roughly 85-450 ng of tissue mRNA or PBMC total RNA was used. TCRdb passed the multiplex PCR reads through MiXCR, listing each CDR3 protein once. The sample carries 93,000 or so distinct CDR3 sequences, around 28% recorded once. The sequence came from a human donor with low-grade glioma or glioblastoma, undergoing nonglioma brain surgery, or in good health (not recorded which). The sample was glioma tissue, nonneoplastic brain tissue, or PBMCs (not recorded which).

DNA of the CDR3: TGTGCCAGCAGTTTTCACAGTAATGGCTACACCTTC. It encodes CASSFHSNGYTF. The rearrangement uses TRBV12-3 or TRBV12-4 and TRBJ1-2; D uncertain. V was trimmed by 3 bases and J by 6 bases, leaving 8 bases between them. The CDR3 length is 12 residues.